The 25 T cell receptor beta chains in this list originate from one sample, sequenced in a study of human T cells and chemical hapten exposure. MiXCR, run by TCRdb on the RACE reads, gives a single entry per CDR3 protein. The table shows roughly 380,000 distinct CDR3 sequences, with roughly 5% occurring only once. The time point denotes: pre-sensitization, week 0. Treatment here: therapeutic diphenylcyclopropenone sensitization with weekly scalp DPC. The specimen comprised whole blood, sampled in connection with sensitization to the hapten diphenylcyclopropenone (DPC). These receptors originate from a woman aged 50 to 65 with alopecia areata. Some clones in this sample may be carry-over from other donors' samples.

This clonotype has at least ten counts. The chain employs TRBV29-1 and TRBJ1-1; no firm D call. V was trimmed by 0 bases and J by 1 base, leaving 12 bases between them. In germline, CDR1 is SQVTM, CDR2 ANQGSEA. This CDR3 is built from 15 residues. CDR3 DNA: TGCAGCGTTGAAGAGGGCAGCTTGAGGAACACTGAAGCTTTCTTT. This translates into CSVEEGSLRNTEAFF.

This clonotype appeared many times. The chain combines TRBV12-3 or TRBV12-4 with TRBJ2-7; D is possibly TRBD1 (6 bases). Trimming took 1 base from V and 11 from J, leaving 12 bases between them. The CDR3 is 12 amino acids. The CDR3 DNA reads as TGTGCCAGCAGTTTAGACAGGGTTCGCGAGTACTTC. Protein: CASSLDRVREYF.

This clonotype was found once. This chain joins TRBV10-3 and TRBJ1-3, with no clear D. Germline CDR1 and CDR2: ENHRY and SYGVKD. This CDR3 is built from 15 residues. V was shortened by 7 bases and J by 0 bases, with 13 bases between the two germline ends. CDR3 sequence: CAINSGDHSGNTIYF. The CDR3 coding sequence is TGTGCCATCAATAGTGGGGATCACTCTGGAAACACCATATATTTT.

The table lists this clonotype with many counts. The rearrangement links TRBV7-9 to TRBJ2-3; D perhaps matches TRBD1 (6 bases). CDR1 SEHNR and CDR2 FQNEAQ come from the germline V gene (reference sequence). The CDR3 has 15 residues. V was pared by 0 bases and J by 5 bases, with 12 bases between. The CDR3 spells CASSLASGTRDTQYF. Written as DNA, the CDR3 is TGTGCCAGCAGCTTAGCGTCGGGGACAAGAGATACGCAGTATTTT.

This clonotype appeared many times. The chain carries TRBV7-2 and TRBJ2-3; the match to TRBD2 covers 7 bases. With V trimmed by 5 bases and J by 2 bases, 7 bases remained unmatched. The CDR3 totals 15 residues. Germline V lookup: CDR1 SGHTA, CDR2 FQGNSA. CDR3 in amino acids: CASSVPGTNTDTQYF. DNA for the CDR3: TGTGCCAGCAGCGTGCCCGGGACTAACACAGATACGCAGTATTTT.

This clonotype was recorded many times. The chain joins TRBV11-2 to TRBJ2-3; D ambiguous. Germline assignment: CDR1 SGHAT and CDR2 FQNNGV. CDR3 length equals 11 residues. V lost 5 bases and J lost 4, with 4 bases in between. CDR3 region: CASSIADTQYF. The CDR3 DNA is TGTGCCAGCAGCATAGCAGATACGCAGTATTTT.

This clonotype was counted at least ten times. The gene calls are TRBV6-5 and TRBJ1-1; D gene ambiguous. CDR3 length: 13 residues. The ends were cut back, 2 bases at V and 1 base at J, with 5 bases in the middle. Germline V lookup: CDR1 MNHEY, CDR2 SVGAGI. This CDR3 is CASSYNSNTEAFF. In DNA form, the CDR3 reads TGTGCCAGCAGTTACAATTCGAACACTGAAGCTTTCTTT.

This chain joins TRBV4-3 and TRBJ1-4, with 9 bases matching TRBD1. V gave up 0 bases and J gave up 8 bases; unmatched junction bases: 4. Looked up from germline, CDR1 is LGHNA and CDR2 is YSLEER. This CDR3 is 15 amino acids long. CDR3 bases: TGCGCCAGCAGCCAAGATGGGACAGGGACCGAAAAACTGTTTTTT. Protein product: CASSQDGTGTEKLFF.

This clonotype was seen a handful of times. The chain employs TRBV10-3 and TRBJ2-7, with D perhaps TRBD1 or TRBD2 (5 bases each). This CDR3 has 13 amino acids. The V end was cut by 3 bases, the J end by 3 bases, with 9 bases between. Germline V CDR1 and CDR2: ENHRY, SYGVKD. The CDR3 here is CAISDRDLYEQYF. The CDR3 DNA reads as TGTGCCATCAGTGACAGGGACCTCTACGAGCAGTACTTC.

This clonotype was observed many times. J is TRBJ2-3 and V is TRBV12-3 or TRBV12-4; no definite D call. V gave up 2 bases and J gave up 3 bases, with 6 bases separating them. CDR3 length: 13 residues. The CDR3, as DNA: TGTGCCAGCAGTTTAATAACGACAGATACGCAGTATTTT. It yields the protein CASSLITTDTQYF.

The chain employs TRBV9 and TRBJ1-5; D gene ambiguous. Trimming pared 0 bases from V and 7 bases from J, leaving 14 bases between. Germline V lookup: CDR1 SGDLS, CDR2 YYNGEE. CDR3 length: 15 residues. CDR3 region: CASSVDSSPRQPQHF. The CDR3 region has the DNA TGTGCCAGCAGCGTAGACAGTTCACCAAGGCAGCCCCAGCATTTT.

This rearrangement joins TRBV6-6 to TRBJ2-2; TRBD2 might be the D (5 bases). V was shortened by 7 bases and J by 4 bases, with 10 bases between the two germline ends. From germline, CDR1 is MNHNY and CDR2 SVGAGI (reference sequence). The CDR3 runs 13 residues. CDR3 coding DNA: TGTGCCAGCACCCCTCGGGGCACCGGGGAGCTGTTTTTT. It translates to CASTPRGTGELFF.

In this sample, this clonotype turned up a few times. The J gene is TRBJ2-5, the V gene TRBV30, with 7 bases that match TRBD2. Germline V gene lookup returns CDR1 GTSNPN and CDR2 SVGIG (reference sequence). V was clipped by 0 bases and J by 5 bases; unmatched bases: 3. The CDR3 contains 13 residues. The CDR3 DNA sequence: TGTGCCTGGAGTGTACACGGGGGGGAGACCCAGTACTTC. Translation gives CAWSVHGGETQYF.

This clonotype occurred many times. The rearrangement uses TRBV7-9 and TRBJ2-6, with 9 bases lining up with TRBD1. J gave up 0 bases and V 5 bases, and 8 bases lay outside the gene matches. The CDR3 contains 18 residues. Looked up from germline, CDR1 is SEHNR and CDR2 is FQNEAQ (reference sequence). The CDR3 loop is CASSRGQGPLSGANVLTF. CDR3 DNA sequence: TGTGCCAGCAGCCGGGGACAGGGCCCCCTCTCTGGGGCCAACGTCCTGACTTTC.

The table lists this clonotype with a few counts. This chain uses TRBV20-1 with TRBJ2-3; D may be TRBD1 or TRBD2 (6 bases each). Trimming shortened V by 6 bases and J by 6 bases, and 16 bases separated the two germline ends. The germline V gene has CDR1 DFQATT and CDR2 SNEGSKA (reference sequence). The CDR3 sequence is 13 residues long. The CDR3 bases are TGCAGTGCCCGGCTGGGGGGCAGGGATACGCAGTATTTT. It is translated as CSARLGGRDTQYF.

The sample holds many counts of this clonotype. The rearrangement uses TRBV6-1 and TRBJ2-2; 13 nucleotides match TRBD2. The germline gives CDR1 MNHNS, CDR2 SASEGT. After removal of 9 bases from V and 3 bases from J, the junction contained 7 bases not matched to a gene. CDR3 length: 16 amino acids. CDR3 protein: CARPTSGRVHTGELFF. The CDR3 coding sequence is TGTGCCAGGCCAACTAGCGGGAGGGTGCACACCGGGGAGCTGTTTTTT.

This clonotype appeared a few times. The gene calls are TRBV6-1 and TRBJ2-1, with unresolved D. This CDR3 has 13 residues. V lost 8 bases, J lost 0 bases, and 8 bases lay in between. CDR1 MNHNS and CDR2 SASEGT come from the germline V gene. The CDR3 nucleotides are TGTGCCAGCGTAGGGCTCTCCTACAATGAGCAGTTCTTC. This codes for CASVGLSYNEQFF.

This clonotype has more than one count but fewer than ten. The rearrangement joins TRBV14 to TRBJ1-2; 8 nucleotides agree with TRBD1. This CDR3 comprises 14 residues. The germline CDR1 and CDR2 sequences are SGHDN and FVKESK. V trimming: 3 bases; J trimming: 6 bases; junction bases outside the gene matches: 6. CDR3: CASSHPGGWNGYTF. CDR3 DNA sequence: TGTGCCAGCAGCCACCCAGGGGGCTGGAATGGCTACACCTTC.

The chain carries TRBV7-2 and TRBJ1-3; D call uncertain. The CDR3 is 15 amino acids. Germline-derived CDR1 and CDR2 are SGHTA and FQGNSA. The V gene lost 2 bases and the J gene lost 0 bases, with 8 bases spanning the gap. In nucleotides, the CDR3 is TGTGCCAGCAGCTTACCGGAGAGCTCTGGAAACACCATATATTTT. Its translation is CASSLPESSGNTIYF.

This clonotype was picked up a small number of times. The chain couples TRBV28 to TRBJ2-3, with TRBD2 matching 7 bases. Germline CDR1 MDHEN, CDR2 SYDVKM. V was clipped by 3 bases and J by 8 bases; unmatched bases: 8. There are 14 residues in the CDR3. CDR3 coding DNA: TGTGCCAGCAGTTTCCTAGCGGAGCCAGGTACGCAGTATTTT. Its translation: CASSFLAEPGTQYF.

The table lists this clonotype with many counts. The V gene is TRBV20-1, the J gene TRBJ1-3; D is ambiguous. The CDR3 is made up of 14 amino acids. V lost 1 base, J lost 0 bases, and 7 bases lay in between. Germline V gene data show CDR1 as DFQATT and CDR2 as SNEGSKA (reference sequence). This CDR3 reads CSARVPGSGNTIYF. The DNA for the CDR3 is TGCAGTGCTAGAGTCCCAGGCTCTGGAAACACCATATATTTT.

This clonotype was counted a few times. The genes are TRBV12-3 or TRBV12-4 and TRBJ1-1; no definite D call. V shed 8 bases and J shed 5 bases, with 24 bases lying between them. CDR3 length: 16 amino acids. The CDR3 region is CASRGRREPFSTEAFF. The DNA of the CDR3 is TGTGCCAGCCGAGGCAGGAGGGAACCCTTTAGTACTGAAGCTTTCTTT.

In its sample, this clonotype was seen a few times. V and J are TRBV2 and TRBJ2-1, with 8 bases identical to TRBD1. CDR3 length: 14 residues. The germline V gene has CDR1 SNHLY and CDR2 FYNNEI. V trimming: 6 bases; J trimming: 6 bases; junction bases outside the gene matches: 7. As DNA, the CDR3 is TGTGCCAGCAGCACCGGACAGGGTACCAATGAGCAGTTCTTC. Translation gives CASSTGQGTNEQFF.

In its sample, this clonotype was seen many times. The genes are TRBV6-1 and TRBJ2-3; D is tentatively TRBD1 or TRBD2 (5 bases each). V was trimmed by 3 bases and J by 3 bases, leaving 7 bases between them. The CDR3 spans 13 residues. Germline V gene lookup returns CDR1 MNHNS and CDR2 SASEGT. The CDR3 bases are TGTGCCAGCAGTGAGGGGGAAACAGATACGCAGTATTTT. It translates to CASSEGETDTQYF.

This clonotype was seen at least ten times. The V gene is TRBV7-9, the J gene TRBJ2-3, with 7 bases matching TRBD1. This CDR3 spans 14 amino acids. The V gene's germline CDR1 is SEHNR and CDR2 FQNEAQ (reference sequence). The junction had 4 bases not matched to a gene; V was cut back by 5 bases and J by 2 bases. The CDR3 protein is CASSLGTVTDTQYF. The CDR3 DNA reads as TGTGCCAGCAGCCTAGGGACAGTCACAGATACGCAGTATTTT.